These T cell receptor beta chains were read from a single sample in a study of shared clonotypes between healthy human individuals. The protocol was immunoSEQ multiplex PCR, while the TCRdb copy is restricted to in-frame clones and leaves out a portion. The sample lists around 990,000 clones, about 72% occurring once. Material: memory CD4+ T cells from PBMCs. Receptors were obtained from a man younger than 35 in good health. Some clones in this sample may be carry-over from other donors' samples. Each CDR3 is given with its conserved first and last residue. The order of the fields is J gene, V gene, D gene, clone size, CDR3 protein, CDR3 DNA. A D gene is named only where the DNA matches it firmly. Clone size appears in some rows only: once, few, many, or a class for an expanded clone.

j_call: TRBJ2-1; v_call: TRBV4-2; d_call: TRBD2; clone_size: NA; cdr3_aa: CASSQDRTSAYNEQFF; cdr3_nt: TGTGCCAGCAGCCAAGATAGGACTAGCGCTTACAATGAGCAGTTCTTC
j_call: TRBJ2-2; v_call: TRBV6-5; d_call: NA; clone_size: once; cdr3_aa: CASSYSVHGELFF; cdr3_nt: TGTGCCAGCAGTTACTCGGTCCACGGGGAGCTGTTTTTT
j_call: TRBJ2-7; v_call: TRBV21-1; d_call: NA; clone_size: NA; cdr3_aa: CASRNNRGSEQLYEQYF; cdr3_nt: TGTGCCAGCAGGAATAACCGGGGTTCGGAACAGTTATACGAGCAGTACTTC
j_call: TRBJ1-1; v_call: TRBV28; d_call: NA; clone_size: NA; cdr3_aa: CASSSTGTASGEAFF; cdr3_nt: TGTGCCAGCAGTTCGACGGGTACCGCCTCTGGTGAAGCTTTCTTT
j_call: TRBJ2-1; v_call: TRBV5-1; d_call: TRBD2; clone_size: NA; cdr3_aa: CASSSQAGGPNEQFF; cdr3_nt: TGCGCCAGCAGCTCCCAAGCGGGAGGGCCGAATGAGCAGTTCTTC
j_call: TRBJ1-2; v_call: TRBV5-4; d_call: TRBD1; clone_size: NA; cdr3_aa: CASSLGGRTGWRGYTF; cdr3_nt: TGTGCCAGCAGCTTGGGGGGTAGGACAGGTTGGCGTGGCTACACCTTC
j_call: TRBJ2-1; v_call: TRBV9; d_call: NA; clone_size: NA; cdr3_aa: CASSDSGSSYNEQFF; cdr3_nt: TGTGCCAGCAGCGATAGCGGAAGCTCCTACAATGAGCAGTTCTTC
j_call: TRBJ1-1; v_call: TRBV6-6; d_call: NA; clone_size: NA; cdr3_aa: CASSSVGLNTEAFF; cdr3_nt: TGTGCCAGCAGTTCGGTGGGCCTCAACACTGAAGCTTTCTTT
j_call: TRBJ2-1; v_call: TRBV4-1; d_call: TRBD1; clone_size: NA; cdr3_aa: CASSQDTGGWNEQFF; cdr3_nt: TGCGCCAGCAGCCAAGACACAGGGGGCTGGAATGAGCAGTTCTTC
j_call: TRBJ2-6; v_call: TRBV5-1; d_call: NA; clone_size: NA; cdr3_aa: CASSPTLSGANVLTF; cdr3_nt: TGCGCCAGCAGCCCCACCTTGTCTGGGGCCAACGTCCTGACTTTC
j_call: TRBJ1-1; v_call: TRBV7-2; d_call: NA; clone_size: few; cdr3_aa: CASSLVPGNTEAFF; cdr3_nt: TGTGCCAGCAGCTTAGTCCCAGGGAACACTGAAGCTTTCTTT
j_call: TRBJ1-3; v_call: TRBV6-6; d_call: NA; clone_size: NA; cdr3_aa: CASSYLGPGNTIYF; cdr3_nt: TGTGCCAGCAGTTATTTAGGTCCTGGAAACACCATATATTTT
j_call: TRBJ1-2; v_call: TRBV2; d_call: NA; clone_size: NA; cdr3_aa: CASSSPGERYGYTF; cdr3_nt: TGTGCCAGCAGTTCGCCAGGGGAAAGATATGGCTACACCTTC
j_call: TRBJ1-5; v_call: TRBV28; d_call: TRBD1; clone_size: NA; cdr3_aa: CASSFGTGRQPQHF; cdr3_nt: TGTGCCAGCAGTTTTGGGACAGGGCGTCAGCCCCAGCATTTT
j_call: TRBJ1-4; v_call: TRBV25-1; d_call: NA; clone_size: NA; cdr3_aa: CATADGAREKLFF; cdr3_nt: TGTGCCACCGCGGACGGGGCACGGGAAAAACTGTTTTTT
j_call: TRBJ2-6; v_call: TRBV4-3; d_call: TRBD2; clone_size: NA; cdr3_aa: CASSQVAGGANVLTF; cdr3_nt: TGCGCCAGCAGCCAAGTAGCGGGTGGGGCCAACGTCCTGACTTTC
j_call: TRBJ1-5; v_call: TRBV5-8; d_call: NA; clone_size: NA; cdr3_aa: CASSRVGVQPQHF; cdr3_nt: TGTGCCAGCAGCCGGGTCGGGGTTCAGCCCCAGCATTTT
j_call: TRBJ1-1; v_call: TRBV28; d_call: NA; clone_size: NA; cdr3_aa: CASSPLRQENTEAFF; cdr3_nt: TGTGCCAGCAGTCCCCTCCGACAGGAGAACACTGAAGCTTTCTTT
j_call: TRBJ2-1; v_call: TRBV6-1; d_call: TRBD2; clone_size: few; cdr3_aa: CASSELSGRGSNEQFF; cdr3_nt: TGTGCCAGCAGTGAACTTAGCGGGAGGGGCTCCAATGAGCAGTTCTTC
j_call: TRBJ2-2; v_call: TRBV7-2; d_call: NA; clone_size: NA; cdr3_aa: CASSRDPNTGELFF; cdr3_nt: TGTGCCAGCAGCAGGGACCCGAACACCGGGGAGCTGTTTTTT
j_call: TRBJ1-5; v_call: TRBV7-8; d_call: NA; clone_size: NA; cdr3_aa: CASSVILSNQPQHF; cdr3_nt: TGTGCCAGCAGCGTTATCCTTTCCAATCAGCCCCAGCATTTT
j_call: TRBJ2-1; v_call: TRBV28; d_call: NA; clone_size: NA; cdr3_aa: CASSLGGPSSYNEQFF; cdr3_nt: TGTGCCAGCAGTTTAGGGGGTCCGAGCTCCTACAATGAGCAGTTCTTC
j_call: TRBJ2-5; v_call: TRBV11-1; d_call: NA; clone_size: NA; cdr3_aa: CASSTTDRIETQYF; cdr3_nt: TGTGCCAGCAGCACCACTGACAGGATCGAGACCCAGTACTTC
j_call: TRBJ2-7; v_call: TRBV7-9; d_call: NA; clone_size: NA; cdr3_aa: CASSPEGFEQYF; cdr3_nt: TGTGCCAGCAGCCCCGAGGGCTTCGAGCAGTACTTC